The clone carrying this T cell receptor beta chain was recorded only once. Antigen unknown. Researchers ran the PCR with 60 Vbeta and 13 Jbeta primers. Here immunoSEQ multiplex PCR was the method, and the copy in TCRdb shows in-frame clones only, minus some. The sample consists of about 95,000 clones, roughly four fifths of them appearing once. Healthy bone marrow donors made up the donor group. These data come from a study of cytomegalovirus exposure and HLA in healthy donors. Study observations and caveats: Available immune exposure information was restricted to CMV serostatus only. Common viral pathogens (according to a later analysis) appeared linked to several of the most significant clusters. The number of N-insertions in an Asian-associated ancestry cluster was reportedly below the 666-donor mean in a later analysis.

CDR1 and CDR2 from the germline V gene are SGHDN and FVKESK. This CDR3 contains 17 residues. V dropped 0 bases and J dropped 5; count of bases not matched to a gene: 4. Material for sequencing was PBMCs. The receptor was derived from a man aged 25-40 years in good health and CMV-seropositive. The chain uses TRBV14 and TRBJ2-2, with 12 positions matching TRBD2. This CDR3 is CASSQDLAGGPTGELFF. In nucleotides, the CDR3 is TGTGCCAGCAGCCAAGATCTAGCGGGAGGGCCGACCGGGGAGCTGTTTTTT. Using reference TRBV14 and TRBJ2-2 for the parts outside the CDR3, the full variable domain is EAGVTQFPSHSVIEKGQTVTLRCDPISGHDNLYWYRRVMGKEIKFLLHFVKESKQDESGMPNNRFLAERTGGTYSTLKVQPAELEDSGVYFCASSQDLAGGPTGELFFGEGSRLTVL.